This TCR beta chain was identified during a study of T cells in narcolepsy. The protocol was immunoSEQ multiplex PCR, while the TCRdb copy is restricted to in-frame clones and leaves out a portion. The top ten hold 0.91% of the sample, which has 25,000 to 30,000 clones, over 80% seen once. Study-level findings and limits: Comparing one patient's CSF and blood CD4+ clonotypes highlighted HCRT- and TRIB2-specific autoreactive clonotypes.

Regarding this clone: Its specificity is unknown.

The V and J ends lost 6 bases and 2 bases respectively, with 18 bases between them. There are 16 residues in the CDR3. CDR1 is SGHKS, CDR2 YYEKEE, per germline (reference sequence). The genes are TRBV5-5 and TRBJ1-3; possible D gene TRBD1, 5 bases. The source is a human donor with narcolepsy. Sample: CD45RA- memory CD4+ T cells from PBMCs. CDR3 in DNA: TGTGCCAGCACCGACATACGGGGGAGGACTGGAAACACCATATATTTT. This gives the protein CASTDIRGRTGNTIYF.